The clone carrying this TCR beta chain was counted between two and nine times. Its antigen is currently unknown. The data stem from a study of T cells in Graves' hyperthyroidism and ophthalmopathy. Findings and caveats of the study: In validation, the model predicted ophthalmopathy. These predictions came a median about 6.8 months before onset.

PBMCs were derived from 7.5 to 10 ml fresh peripheral blood. Amplified TCR beta CDR3 regions derived from RNA transcripts. HTBI primers were the set used in a first-round RT-PCR of the TCR CDR3. One entry per CDR3 protein, called by TCRdb with MiXCR from the multiplex PCR reads. Of about 840,000 distinct CDR3 sequences listed, roughly 40% are singletons. Losses at the gene ends were 0 bases for V and 6 bases for J; bases not matched to a gene: 9. The CDR3 is 16 residues long. Germline V gives CDR1 MGHRA, CDR2 YSYEKL. The sequencing input was blood. The V gene is TRBV4-1, the J gene TRBJ2-5, with 8 bases that match TRBD2. This TCR was sampled from a man younger than 35 with Graves' hyperthyroidism. CDR3 sequence: CASSQEASGGIKTQYF. The CDR3, as DNA: TGCGCCAGCAGCCAAGAGGCCAGCGGGGGTATCAAGACCCAGTACTTC.